What follows are 5 T cell receptor beta chains derived from one specimen sequenced in a study of OX40 agonist ivuxolimab in advanced cancers. Sequencing used immunoSEQ multiplex PCR; TCRdb keeps in-frame clones, though not all of them. This sample has about 66,000 clones, with 86% found just once. The source material was CD4+ or CD8+ T cells sorted from blood, sampled in a trial of the OX40 agonist ivuxolimab. These receptors originate from an adult with an advanced solid tumor such as melanoma, head and neck, liver or kidney cancer.

The chain couples TRBV4-1 to TRBJ1-6; the D gene is possibly TRBD1 (5 bases). The germline V gene has CDR1 MGHRA and CDR2 YSYEKL. V was shortened by 4 bases and J by 10 bases, with 17 bases between the two germline ends. The CDR3 consists of 15 residues. CDR3 in amino acids: CASSLGPGEASPLHF. CDR3 DNA sequence: TGCGCCAGCAGCCTGGGACCCGGGGAGGCATCACCCCTCCACTTT.

The chain recombines TRBV6-1 with TRBJ1-2; possibly TRBD1 for D (6 bases). Germline V gives CDR1 MNHNS, CDR2 SASEGT. The ends were cut back, 7 bases at V and 2 bases at J, with 17 bases in the middle. The CDR3 sequence is 15 residues long. This CDR3 is CASTSDSLFNYGYTF. The CDR3 bases are TGTGCCAGCACCTCGGACAGCCTTTTCAACTATGGCTACACCTTC.

The rearrangement joins TRBV29-1 to TRBJ1-2; D ambiguous. Germline-derived CDR1 and CDR2 are SQVTM and ANQGSEA. Trimming pared 4 bases from V and 3 bases from J, leaving 18 bases between. CDR3 length: 15 amino acids. CDR3 residues: CSVVGHLGRDYGYTF. The CDR3 DNA reads as TGCAGCGTTGTAGGGCACCTAGGTCGGGACTATGGCTACACCTTC.

This clone has just one count. The chain recombines TRBV30 with TRBJ1-5, with D possibly being TRBD1 (5 bases). The CDR3 covers 16 residues. CDR1 and CDR2 from the germline V gene are GTSNPN and SVGIG (reference sequence). The V end was cut by 0 bases, the J end by 4 bases, with 16 bases between. The CDR3 is CAWSVPSLRGNQPQHF. CDR3 DNA sequence: TGTGCCTGGAGTGTACCTTCCCTGAGGGGAAATCAGCCCCAGCATTTT.

The gene calls are TRBV11-3 and TRBJ1-1, with no clear D. This CDR3 comprises 15 residues. Germline V gene lookup returns CDR1 SGHNT and CDR2 YENEEA. V was clipped by 1 base and J by 1 base, with 10 bases between them. CDR3 in amino acids: CASSLGVGQNTEAFF. The CDR3 DNA sequence: TGTGCCAGCAGCTTAGGCGTAGGGCAGAACACTGAAGCTTTCTTT.